This TCR beta chain is from a study of response to subunit inactivated influenza vaccine (dated by TCRdb to 2016 to 2019). For context, the study as a whole: Deep quantitative profiling of the T cell receptor repertoire was used in the study to follow responses to a trivalent subunit inactivated influenza vaccine. General findings and caveats noted by the study authors: The authors suggested that each seasonal influenza vaccination may recruit only a limited number of new T cells.

The library was obtained by RT-PCR. For sequencing, an Illumina HiSeq 2500 was employed. Starting from the raw public reads, TCRdb applied fastp trimming at Q25, assembled clones with MiXCR and retained in-frame beta chains. For every CDR3 protein sequence, its rows merge into one entry that carries the most common genes and DNA. A total of about 620,000 distinct CDR3 sequences appear in this sample, 12% of them only once. Roughly 10% of the sample belongs to the ten largest clones. The germline V gene (reference sequence) sets CDR1 to DFQATT and CDR2 to SNEGSKA. From the cysteine through the phenylalanine, the CDR3 covers 12 amino acids. Only CDR3 DNA is held: 36 bases, read in frame from base 1. The V and J ends are trimmed by 8 bases and 7 bases, leaving 15 bases between them. Note on this clonotype: No cognate antigen has been identified for it. Base qualities are missing; no much larger clone stands one base away.

This TCR was sampled from a man aged 45-65 years who received an inactivated influenza vaccine. Donor details come from another sample of the same person, matched by shared clones. Specimen: PBMCs from blood, collected on the day of vaccination. The chain joins TRBV20-1 to TRBJ2-1; the D element could tentatively be TRBD1 or TRBD2, as 5 bases agree for each. The CDR3 protein is CSTNQGRNEQFF. The nucleotides read TGCAGTACAAACCAGGGACGGAATGAGCAGTTCTTC.